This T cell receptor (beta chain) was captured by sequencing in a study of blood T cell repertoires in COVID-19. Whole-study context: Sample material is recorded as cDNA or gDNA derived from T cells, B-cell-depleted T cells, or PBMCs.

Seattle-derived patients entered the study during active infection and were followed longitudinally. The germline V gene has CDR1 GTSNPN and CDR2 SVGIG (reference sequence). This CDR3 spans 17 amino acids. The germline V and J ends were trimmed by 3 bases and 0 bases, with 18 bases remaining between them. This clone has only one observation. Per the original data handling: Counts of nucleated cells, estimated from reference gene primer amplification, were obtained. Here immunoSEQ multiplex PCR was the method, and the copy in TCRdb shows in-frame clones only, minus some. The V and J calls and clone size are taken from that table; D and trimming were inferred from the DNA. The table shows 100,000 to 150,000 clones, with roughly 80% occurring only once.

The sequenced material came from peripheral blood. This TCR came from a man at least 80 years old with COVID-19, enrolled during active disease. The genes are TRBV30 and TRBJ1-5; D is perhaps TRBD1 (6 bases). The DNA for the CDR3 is TGTGCCTGGAGGACCCCCGGACAGAACACTAGCAATCAGCCCCAGCATTTT. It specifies CAWRTPGQNTSNQPQHF.